Reported below is one TCR beta chain. Its specificity is unknown. The source of the sample is a study of T cell responses to AZD1222 COVID-19 vaccine. Across the study: Researchers grouped second doses given at about 4 or about 12 weeks into one pool. Study-level findings and limits: Increases in Spike-specific TCR breadth and depth were seen after two AZD1222 doses. Per reports, nearly half of all spike-specific TCRs target regions that are unmutated in variants. Clonal diversity was possibly underestimated, and white British individuals and females predominated among donors.

Profiling relied on immunoSEQ multiplex PCR, and the TCRdb table lists in-frame clones only, not all of them. The repertoire consists of 75,000 to 90,000 clones, with 60% to 80% occurring once and the leading ten covering under 25%. Trimming shortened V by 4 bases and J by 0 bases, and 10 bases separated the two germline ends. Germline CDR1 MNHEY, CDR2 SVGAGI. CDR3 length: 15 amino acids. The sample consisted of peripheral blood, taken on day 0 of AZD1222 vaccination. The source is an adult in good health. This chain joins TRBV6-5 and TRBJ1-3, with D perhaps matching TRBD1 (5 bases). The CDR3 reads CASSSRDDSGNTIYF. CDR3 sequence (DNA): TGTGCCAGCAGTTCCAGGGATGACTCTGGAAACACCATATATTTT.